This is a list of T cell receptor beta chains from one sample in a study of blood T cell repertoires in COVID-19. Profiling relied on immunoSEQ multiplex PCR, and the TCRdb table lists in-frame clones only, not all of them. The data contain 120,000 to 150,000 clones, 84% of them singletons. Sequencing was carried out using peripheral blood. The source is a woman aged 45-59 years in a cohort sampled during active or convalescent COVID-19. CDR3s include the opening cysteine and the closing phenylalanine or tryptophan. The order of the fields is J gene, CDR3 length, clone size, V gene, CDR3 protein. The size entry is marked missing in some rows and otherwise reads once, few, many or a size class.

j_call: TRBJ1-4
cdr3_length: 14
clone_size: NA
v_call: TRBV7-2
cdr3_aa: CASSLVFRERKLFF

j_call: TRBJ1-3
cdr3_length: 16
clone_size: NA
v_call: TRBV19
cdr3_aa: CASRHTGGISGNTIYF

j_call: TRBJ1-2
cdr3_length: 15
clone_size: NA
v_call: TRBV5-4
cdr3_aa: CASAVGGAARYGYTF

j_call: TRBJ1-4
cdr3_length: 13
clone_size: NA
v_call: TRBV19
cdr3_aa: CASSRGSNEKLFF

j_call: TRBJ2-1
cdr3_length: 15
clone_size: NA
v_call: TRBV2
cdr3_aa: CASQTQGSSYNEQFF

j_call: TRBJ1-3
cdr3_length: 16
clone_size: NA
v_call: TRBV18
cdr3_aa: CASSPPRGGYGNTIYF

j_call: TRBJ1-4
cdr3_length: 14
clone_size: NA
v_call: TRBV27
cdr3_aa: CASSLHYFNEKLFF

j_call: TRBJ1-5
cdr3_length: 15
clone_size: NA
v_call: TRBV7-2
cdr3_aa: CASSLAFFGGQPQHF

j_call: TRBJ1-2
cdr3_length: 14
clone_size: NA
v_call: TRBV10-1
cdr3_aa: CASRRDRGQNGYTF

j_call: TRBJ1-5
cdr3_length: 16
clone_size: once
v_call: TRBV6-6
cdr3_aa: CASSPWTGERNQPQHF

j_call: TRBJ1-2
cdr3_length: 18
clone_size: NA
v_call: TRBV3-1/TRBV3-2
cdr3_aa: CASSQDLGAGLALYGYTF

j_call: TRBJ2-3
cdr3_length: 15
clone_size: NA
v_call: TRBV25-1
cdr3_aa: CATAGRSGGTDTQYF

j_call: TRBJ2-3
cdr3_length: 14
clone_size: NA
v_call: TRBV19
cdr3_aa: CASRWAGSTDTQYF

j_call: TRBJ1-3
cdr3_length: 16
clone_size: once
v_call: TRBV10-1
cdr3_aa: CASSEAPRGSGNTIYF

j_call: TRBJ1-2
cdr3_length: 14
clone_size: NA
v_call: TRBV6-5
cdr3_aa: CASSSYRGRSGYTF

j_call: TRBJ2-7
cdr3_length: 14
clone_size: NA
v_call: TRBV7-8
cdr3_aa: CASSLRVTTYEQYF

j_call: TRBJ2-3
cdr3_length: 15
clone_size: NA
v_call: TRBV20-1
cdr3_aa: CSASQLAGAGDTQYF

j_call: TRBJ1-5
cdr3_length: 15
clone_size: NA
v_call: TRBV7-8
cdr3_aa: CASSLVGQGGQPQHF

j_call: TRBJ1-2
cdr3_length: 14
clone_size: once
v_call: TRBV29-1
cdr3_aa: CSVEDTSQGNGYTF

j_call: TRBJ1-1
cdr3_length: 13
clone_size: NA
v_call: TRBV19
cdr3_aa: CASQDSMNTEAFF

j_call: TRBJ2-1
cdr3_length: 14
clone_size: NA
v_call: TRBV7-3
cdr3_aa: CASSPGTGYGEQFF

j_call: TRBJ1-1
cdr3_length: 16
clone_size: NA
v_call: TRBV7-2
cdr3_aa: CASSFQAGRTGTEAFF

j_call: TRBJ2-5
cdr3_length: 17
clone_size: NA
v_call: TRBV4-1
cdr3_aa: CASSQDSRGGRGETQYF

j_call: TRBJ1-1
cdr3_length: 14
clone_size: NA
v_call: TRBV20-1
cdr3_aa: CSASSVTANTEAFF

j_call: TRBJ1-3
cdr3_length: 14
clone_size: NA
v_call: TRBV3-1/TRBV3-2
cdr3_aa: CASSPHSPGNTIYF

j_call: TRBJ2-7
cdr3_length: 16
clone_size: NA
v_call: TRBV4-1
cdr3_aa: CASSQGAGMHGSEQYF

j_call: TRBJ1-4
cdr3_length: 15
clone_size: NA
v_call: TRBV14
cdr3_aa: CASSPERGTNEKLFF

j_call: TRBJ2-1
cdr3_length: 15
clone_size: NA
v_call: TRBV24-1
cdr3_aa: CATSPNGGEYNEQFF

j_call: TRBJ1-5
cdr3_length: 12
clone_size: NA
v_call: TRBV5-6
cdr3_aa: CASSLADQPQHF

j_call: TRBJ2-7
cdr3_length: 16
clone_size: NA
v_call: TRBV7-9
cdr3_aa: CASSGSALAGAYEQYF

j_call: TRBJ1-5
cdr3_length: 14
clone_size: NA
v_call: TRBV18
cdr3_aa: CASSPSDSNQPQHF

j_call: TRBJ2-1
cdr3_length: 16
clone_size: NA
v_call: TRBV5-1
cdr3_aa: CASSLTGTSDYNEQFF

j_call: TRBJ2-7
cdr3_length: 17
clone_size: NA
v_call: TRBV18
cdr3_aa: CASSPKISGTGGHEQYF

j_call: TRBJ1-1
cdr3_length: 14
clone_size: once
v_call: TRBV30
cdr3_aa: CAWSVPQGITEAFF

j_call: TRBJ2-3
cdr3_length: 17
clone_size: NA
v_call: TRBV7-8
cdr3_aa: CASTQIGGSGSTDTQYF

j_call: TRBJ1-1
cdr3_length: 16
clone_size: few
v_call: TRBV7-9
cdr3_aa: CASSSAGDLLNTEAFF

j_call: TRBJ1-4
cdr3_length: 13
clone_size: NA
v_call: TRBV7-9
cdr3_aa: CASSPTNWAGLFF

j_call: TRBJ2-7
cdr3_length: 18
clone_size: NA
v_call: TRBV5-1
cdr3_aa: CASSLKLDPTGGTYEQYF

j_call: TRBJ2-3
cdr3_length: 16
clone_size: NA
v_call: TRBV19
cdr3_aa: CASSPDRGEGTDTQYF

j_call: TRBJ2-2
cdr3_length: 16
clone_size: NA
v_call: TRBV7-6
cdr3_aa: CASSLAQGARTGELFF

j_call: TRBJ2-5
cdr3_length: 15
clone_size: NA
v_call: TRBV7-2
cdr3_aa: CASRLMGQGQETQYF

j_call: TRBJ1-1
cdr3_length: 13
clone_size: NA
v_call: TRBV18
cdr3_aa: CASSPTGELKAFF

j_call: TRBJ1-2
cdr3_length: 13
clone_size: NA
v_call: TRBV29-1
cdr3_aa: CSVVQGTNYGYTF

j_call: TRBJ1-1
cdr3_length: 13
clone_size: NA
v_call: TRBV19
cdr3_aa: CASTSRGGREAFF

j_call: TRBJ1-1
cdr3_length: 12
clone_size: NA
v_call: TRBV30
cdr3_aa: CATRGQSTEAFF